This T cell receptor (beta chain) was sequenced in a study of read filtering for tumor transcriptome and immune sequencing. On the study more broadly: R-ISS stage counts were eight or nine for I, 15 to 20 for II, six or seven for III. Transcriptome libraries were built from DNase-treated RNA.

Study-wide findings and caveats: Without single-read clonotypes, shared clonotype proportions correlated more between IR-seq and RNA-seq. Even smaller IR-seq throughput identified most shared clonotypes.

By frequency in the sample, this clonotype is medium-sized. What it recognizes is unknown. Molecular barcoded adaptors covering alpha/delta and beta/gamma chains were used on about 390 ng RNA. MiXCR, applied by TCRdb to the reads, yields one record per CDR3 protein. The table includes about 39,000 distinct CDR3 sequences, more than 13% detected once. Sequencing was performed on a population of CD138-negative cells sorted from bone marrow. This sequence originates from a donor aged 40 or older with multiple myeloma.

CDR3 coding DNA: TGCAGTGCCAGGGATCTAGCGGGGGCCCCTGGGGGCAATGAGCAGTTCTTC. It specifies CSARDLAGAPGGNEQFF. The rearrangement links TRBV20-1 to TRBJ2-1; 10 bases line up with TRBD2. CDR1 and CDR2 from the germline V gene are DFQATT and SNEGSKA (reference sequence). The V segment lost 6 bases and the J segment 6 bases; nucleotides outside the gene matches: 17. CDR3 length: 17 amino acids.